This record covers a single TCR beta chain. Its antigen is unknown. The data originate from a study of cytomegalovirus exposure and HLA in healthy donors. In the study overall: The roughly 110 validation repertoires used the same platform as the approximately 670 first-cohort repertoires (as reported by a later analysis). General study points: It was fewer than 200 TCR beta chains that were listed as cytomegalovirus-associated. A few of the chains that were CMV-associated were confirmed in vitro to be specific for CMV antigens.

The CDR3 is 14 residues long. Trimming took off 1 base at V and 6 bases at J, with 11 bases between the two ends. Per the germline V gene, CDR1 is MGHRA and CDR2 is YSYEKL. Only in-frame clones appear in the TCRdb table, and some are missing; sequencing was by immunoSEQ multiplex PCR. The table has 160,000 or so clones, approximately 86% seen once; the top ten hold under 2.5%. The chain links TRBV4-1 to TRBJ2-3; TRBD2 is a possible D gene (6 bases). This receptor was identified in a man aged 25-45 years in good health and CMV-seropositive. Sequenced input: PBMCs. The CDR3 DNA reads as TGCGCCAGCAGCCAAGGGGACTCCTGGGATACGCAGTATTTT. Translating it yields CASSQGDSWDTQYF.